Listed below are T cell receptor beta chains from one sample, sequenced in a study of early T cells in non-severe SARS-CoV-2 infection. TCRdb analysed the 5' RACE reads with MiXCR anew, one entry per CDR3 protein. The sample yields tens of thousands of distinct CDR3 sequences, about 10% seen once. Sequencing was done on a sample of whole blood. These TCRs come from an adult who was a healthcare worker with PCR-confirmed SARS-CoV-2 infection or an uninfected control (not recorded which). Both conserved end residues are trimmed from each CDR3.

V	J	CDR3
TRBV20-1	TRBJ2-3	SAGKIGTSPTDTQY
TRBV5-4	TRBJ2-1	ASTLPGLGVHNEQF
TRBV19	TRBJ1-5	ASSGQANQPQH
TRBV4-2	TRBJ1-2	ASSGRTGDREPFGYT
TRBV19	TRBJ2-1	ASSIGKTGWNEQF
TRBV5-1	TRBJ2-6	ASSLDPSGANVLT
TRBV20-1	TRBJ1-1	SAELLNTEAF
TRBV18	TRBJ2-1	ASSPPRESGRVSYNEQF
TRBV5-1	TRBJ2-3	ASSLTGGYTDTQY
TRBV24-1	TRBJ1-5	ATSVGQGLNQPQH
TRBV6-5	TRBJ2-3	ASRPLAGGVWDTQY
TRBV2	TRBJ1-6	ASSEAAGQSPVH